This TCR beta chain was sequenced during a study of cytotoxic CD8 clonotypes in ibrutinib-treated CLL (dated by TCRdb to about 2021). About the investigation overall: The cohort was composed of 11 relapsed/refractory and roughly 15 treatment-naive patients; IGHV unmutated status was identified in 17 to 18 patients. Partial responses were observed in about 25 patients and complete responses in 2; after a median follow-up of around 68 months, remission was maintained in 15 or so patients and progression was observed in roughly twelve. Response samples were obtained after a median of around eleven months of treatment, with a range of about 6 to 36 months. Samples averaged roughly 260,000 productive templates and approximately 100,000 productive rearrangements. Longitudinal samples were obtainable from 26 of the 86 participants in the trial. Cryopreserved peripheral blood mononuclear cells were obtained prior to treatment, at the time of response, and at either disease progression or sustained remission. Patients were still on ibrutinib when every remission and progressive disease sample was collected.

Broader findings and caveats from the paper: Baseline clonality was found to be higher than that of age-matched healthy donors and was strongly correlated with circulating CD8+ T-cell counts. Sampling times were not matched between sustained-remission and progressing patients, and lymph node repertoires were not studied. Public clonotypes were rare and either shrank or stayed stable during treatment, and the rise in clonality at ibrutinib response reflected expansion of private clonotypes. Clonality increased at ibrutinib response, stayed stable in sustained remission, and fell back toward baseline at progression.

In the case of this clone: No antigen is known for it. No per-base quality is available; no much larger clone lies one base away.

Explained via the paper, the time point label denotes: around 25 months on ibrutinib. For TCR beta library preparation, around 2.2 micrograms of genomic DNA was extracted from cryopreserved PBMCs. Longitudinal blood samples from CLL patients on ibrutinib monotherapy were analyzed using high-throughput TCR beta sequencing. The patients took part in an open-label, single-center phase 2 trial of ibrutinib monotherapy. The goal of deep resolution MiSeq sequencing was a depth between 1 in 1 million and 1 in 200,000 T cells, and coverage averaged 10x per clonotype. The immunoSEQ hsTCRB Kit was used to generate TCR beta libraries. Processing in the source paper ran as follows. Data were analyzed with ImmunoSEQ Data Assistant and ImmunoSEQ Analyzer, with V, D and J genes assigned per IMGT definitions. Clonality, with values ranging from 0 to 1, was calculated as one minus the normalized Shannon entropy of productive rearrangement frequencies. Only overrepresented clonotypes making up at least 0.05% of each patient's repertoire were included in the public clonotype analysis. Repertoires from approximately 13 age-matched healthy donors in immuneACCESS were used as clonality controls. TCRdb provides this immuneACCESS table in a form limited to in-frame rearrangements. Some clones are lacking; in checked studies, under half of them reflect an unresolved V gene, and why the rest are absent is not known. V and J calls and clone size follow that table, whereas D and trimming were derived from the DNA. Present in this sample are over 40,000 clones, roughly 80% of which were seen just once. The ten largest make up 20% of the sample.

Including the terminal cysteine and phenylalanine, the CDR3 comprises 13 residues. The entry retains the CDR3 DNA only, 39 bases that are in frame from base 1. CDR1 is given as SSHAT and CDR2 as FNYEAQ, both from the germline V gene (reference sequence). The V end loses 5 bases and the J end loses 1 base, and a stretch of 8 bases separates them. Sequences were derived from PBMCs, sampled after 24 months of ibrutinib treatment. The sequence came from a human donor with chronic lymphocytic leukemia. The rearranged segments are TRBV7-7 and TRBJ1-1, with the D gene not confidently named. The CDR3 region reads CASSTRENTEAFF. The nucleotide sequence is TGTGCCAGCAGCACACGGGAGAACACTGAAGCTTTCTTT.